This T cell receptor beta chain appears in the sequencing data of a study of post-analysis software for immune sequencing data. Study observations and caveats: The normalized Chao1 diversity of multiple sclerosis patients was significantly lower than that of controls. Compared with controls, patients had more of 4 to 6 TRBV segments, including TRBV5-6, TRBV5-1 and TRBV20-1.

Unique molecular identifiers tagged the TCR beta cDNA libraries. TCRdb reanalysed the PCR reads using MiXCR and keeps one entry per CDR3 protein. The data show hundreds of thousands of distinct CDR3 sequences, about 39% seen once. This clonotype has more than one count but fewer than ten. No antigen is known for it. With 7 bases clipped from V and 3 bases from J, the junction kept 6 bases outside the gene matches. From germline, CDR1 is SGHRS and CDR2 YFSETQ. The CDR3 is 13 amino acids. The gene calls are TRBV5-1 and TRBJ1-2; 7 positions match TRBD1. The source is a girl aged 2-10 years with multiple sclerosis. The source material was blood. CDR3 DNA sequence: TGCGCCAGCTCCACGCAGGGGGACTATGGCTACACCTTC. The encoded protein is CASSTQGDYGYTF.